These T cell receptor beta chains were read from a single sample in a study of identical twins. Each CDR3 protein gets one entry after TCRdb re-called the 5' RACE reads with MiXCR. This sample has 350,000 to 600,000 distinct CDR3 sequences, with 13% to 15% found just once. These records were also assigned to another study, of yellow fever vaccine responses in identical twins.

The sequenced material came from CD4+ T cells sorted from blood. The receptors stem from a woman in her late teens or twenties in good health. CDR3s include the opening cysteine and the closing phenylalanine or tryptophan. A D gene is named only where the DNA matches it firmly.

CDR3aa	d_gene	v_gene	j_gene
CSVRQDAVTQYF	-	TRBV29-1	TRBJ2-5
CASSEIAGANSPLHF	-	TRBV6-1	TRBJ1-6
CAWAKDKKTDTQYF	-	TRBV30	TRBJ2-3
CASNNPHGVKRTGANVLTF	-	TRBV19	TRBJ2-6
CASSSGTGDTGELFF	TRBD1	TRBV12-3/TRBV12-4	TRBJ2-2
CASSYIRGPRPSTDTQYF	TRBD1	TRBV6-5	TRBJ2-3
CASSPRVAQETQYF	-	TRBV11-2	TRBJ2-5
CSARLRGSYTDTQYF	-	TRBV20-1	TRBJ2-3
CASSERLAGQETQYF	TRBD2	TRBV6-1	TRBJ2-5
CSGLGGGRTSEQFF	TRBD2	TRBV29-1	TRBJ2-1
CASSLDAGVYGYTF	-	TRBV7-8	TRBJ1-2
CASSLRAGTEAFF	-	TRBV11-1	TRBJ1-1
CASSQDSSGYSYEQYF	-	TRBV4-2	TRBJ2-7
CASSPQKFTHQETQYF	-	TRBV5-5	TRBJ2-5
CASSADRSSYNEQFF	-	TRBV19	TRBJ2-1
CASSTTRIKRETQYF	-	TRBV25-1	TRBJ2-5
CSAISVAGGPYEQYF	TRBD2	TRBV20-1	TRBJ2-7
CSATDRAPSSGANVLTF	TRBD1	TRBV20-1	TRBJ2-6
CASRPGQYQPQHF	-	TRBV28	TRBJ1-5